The next 18 T cell receptor beta chains were all read from a single sample in a study of OX40 agonist ivuxolimab in advanced cancers. Clones were sequenced by immunoSEQ multiplex PCR, and TCRdb holds only the in-frame ones, with some missing. The sample lists tens of thousands of clones; more than 70% were seen once. The material sequenced was CD4+ or CD8+ T cells sorted from blood, taken in a trial of the OX40 agonist ivuxolimab. These receptors originate from an adult with an advanced solid tumor such as melanoma, head and neck, liver or kidney cancer.

The chain has TRBV5-4 and TRBJ2-7, with D maybe TRBD2 (6 bases). Trimming took off 0 bases at V and 2 bases at J, with 9 bases between the two ends. The CDR3 loop spans 14 amino acids. The germline gives CDR1 SGHNT, CDR2 YYREEE (reference sequence). The CDR3 protein is CASSLELAPYEQYF. Written as DNA, the CDR3 is TGTGCCAGCAGCTTGGAACTAGCCCCCTACGAGCAGTACTTC.

This clone is a singleton in its sample. The rearrangement uses TRBV18 and TRBJ2-4; D assignment may be TRBD1 or TRBD2 (5 bases each). This CDR3 contains 14 residues. Germline CDR1 and CDR2: KGHSH and LQKENI. Trimming pared 0 bases from V and 9 bases from J, leaving 12 bases between. CDR3 sequence: CASSPPGAGSIQYF. For the CDR3, the DNA is TGTGCCAGCTCACCACCCGGGGCAGGGAGCATTCAGTACTTC.

This clone appeared a single time. CDR3 nucleotides: TGCGCCAGCAGCTCCCGTGCAGGGGGCTATAATTCACCCCTCCACTTT. Amino acids: CASSSRAGGYNSPLHF. The genes are TRBV5-1 and TRBJ1-6, with 7 bases fitting TRBD1. The ends lost 3 bases at V and 3 bases at J; junction bases unmatched: 6. Germline V gene data show CDR1 as SGHRS and CDR2 as YFSETQ. The CDR3 sequence is 16 residues long. The full variable domain, completed using reference TRBV5-1 and TRBJ1-6, is KAGVTQTPRYLIKTRGQQVTLSCSPISGHRSVSWYQQTPGQGLQFLFEYFSETQRNKGNFPGRFSGRQFSNSRSEMNVSTLELGDSALYLCASSSRAGGYNSPLHFGNGTRLTVT.

The V call is TRBV27, the J call TRBJ2-3; 10 bases are a match to TRBD2. CDR1 and CDR2 (germline): MNHEY, SMNVEV (reference sequence). Trimming cost V 0 bases and J 5 bases; bases outside gene matches: 5. The CDR3 runs 16 residues. The CDR3 loop reads CASSLSRAGGQDTQYF. The CDR3, as DNA: TGTGCCAGCAGTTTATCGAGAGCGGGGGGGCAAGATACGCAGTATTTT.

The chain has TRBV5-4 and TRBJ2-1; the D gene could be TRBD1 or TRBD2 (6 bases each). Germline CDR1 SGHNT, CDR2 YYREEE (reference sequence). CDR3 size: 15 residues. Trimming shortened V by 4 bases and J by 6 bases, and 17 bases separated the two germline ends. The CDR3 here is CASSQREVGGNEQFF. CDR3 coding DNA: TGTGCCAGCAGCCAAAGGGAGGTAGGGGGCAATGAGCAGTTCTTC.

The CDR3 protein is CASSLAEGTRFPNEQFF. The CDR3 DNA follows: TGCGCCAGCAGCTTGGCCGAAGGGACTAGATTTCCCAATGAGCAGTTCTTC. This sequence joins TRBV5-1 and TRBJ2-1, with 8 nucleotides matching TRBD2. The CDR3 has 17 amino acids. Germline CDR1 is SGHRS and CDR2 is YFSETQ. Trimming at V came to 0 bases and at J to 6 bases, leaving 11 bases not matched to a gene. Supplemented by reference TRBV5-1 and TRBJ2-1, the full variable domain reads KAGVTQTPRYLIKTRGQQVTLSCSPISGHRSVSWYQQTPGQGLQFLFEYFSETQRNKGNFPGRFSGRQFSNSRSEMNVSTLELGDSALYLCASSLAEGTRFPNEQFFGPGTRLTVL.

This chain uses TRBV6-1 with TRBJ2-7; 9 nucleotides align to TRBD2. The J segment lost 3 bases and the V segment lost 6 bases, leaving 6 bases of the junction unmatched. Germline V gene data show CDR1 as MNHNS and CDR2 as SASEGT. The CDR3 length is 14 residues. The CDR3 DNA is TGTGCCAGCAGCGCCTCTAGCGGGAACTACGAGCAGTACTTC. This sequence encodes CASSASSGNYEQYF.

V gene TRBV2 combines with J gene TRBJ1-2; D remains unclear. The V gene lost 6 bases and the J gene lost 4 bases, with 9 bases spanning the gap. Germline V gene sequence: CDR1 SNHLY, CDR2 FYNNEI. There are 12 residues in the CDR3. The CDR3 region is CASRGKGYGYTF. CDR3 nucleotide sequence: TGTGCCAGCAGGGGAAAAGGCTATGGCTACACCTTC. Looking up the rest from reference TRBV2 and TRBJ1-2 gives the full variable domain: EPEVTQTPSHQVTQMGQEVILRCVPISNHLYFYWYRQILGQKVEFLVSFYNNEISEKSEIFDDQFSVERPDGSNFTLKIRSTKLEDSAMYFCASRGKGYGYTFGSGTRLTVV.

The V gene is TRBV6-5, the J gene TRBJ1-2, with TRBD1 as a possible D gene (6 bases). With 0 bases removed from V and 7 bases from J, the gap between germline ends came to 12 bases. Germline-derived CDR1 and CDR2 are MNHEY and SVGAGI. The CDR3 is made up of 14 amino acids. The CDR3 region has the DNA TGTGCCAGCAGTTACTCAGCGAAAGGGGGTGGCTACACCTTC. Amino acid sequence: CASSYSAKGGGYTF.

The chain couples TRBV28 to TRBJ2-3; no clear D gene. Germline assignment: CDR1 MDHEN and CDR2 SYDVKM. The CDR3 loop spans 15 amino acids. V shed 6 bases and J shed 1 base, with 14 bases lying between them. The CDR3 loop is CASSIPGKGTDTQYF. The CDR3 nucleotides are TGTGCCAGCAGCATCCCCGGCAAGGGCACAGATACGCAGTATTTT.

The chain has TRBV7-9 and TRBJ2-3; D perhaps matches TRBD2 (7 bases). The V and J ends lost 5 bases and 6 bases respectively, with 21 bases between them. CDR1 and CDR2 from the germline V gene are SEHNR and FQNEAQ (reference sequence). This CDR3 has 16 residues. The CDR3 loop is CASSQHGGGPSDTQYF. CDR3 bases: TGTGCCAGCAGCCAGCATGGGGGGGGGCCTTCCGATACGCAGTATTTT.

The chain is built from TRBV5-3 and TRBJ2-5; either TRBD1 or TRBD2 may fit D (5 bases each). TRBV5-3 is given ORF status, its function remaining uncertain. V was clipped by 8 bases and J by 3 bases, with 14 bases between them. The CDR3 spans 13 residues. CDR3 in DNA: TGTGCCAGCAGCATGGGACCAAAAGAGACCCAGTACTTC. Translated: CASSMGPKETQYF.

A single count supports this clone. The gene calls are TRBV21-1 and TRBJ1-3; TRBD1, as called in the table, went unchecked against the DNA. TRBV21-1 is classified as a pseudogene. The CDR3 has 16 residues. CDR3 amino acids: CASSEVTDRPGNTIYF. Here the CDR3 DNA reads TGTGCCAGCAGCGAAGTCACAGACAGACCTGGAAACACCATATATTTT.

The CDR3 bases are TGTGCCAGCAGCCCGGGTTACTATGGCTACACCTTC. It translates to CASSPGYYGYTF. This sequence joins TRBV28 and TRBJ1-2; D is ambiguous. Trimming removed 6 bases from V and 3 bases from J, with 8 bases in between. The CDR3 length is 12 residues. Germline lookup yields CDR1 MDHEN and CDR2 SYDVKM.

V gene TRBV18 combines with J gene TRBJ2-6; D possibly corresponds to TRBD2 (5 bases). There are 16 residues in the CDR3. Germline loops: CDR1 KGHSH, CDR2 LQKENI. The V and J ends lost 2 bases and 4 bases respectively, with 12 bases between them. The chain's CDR3 is CASSPNLPGGANVLTF. In DNA, the CDR3 is TGTGCCAGCTCACCAAACCTCCCGGGGGGGGCCAACGTCCTGACTTTC.

This chain uses TRBV7-2 with TRBJ1-2; 7 positions match TRBD1. The germline CDR1 and CDR2 sequences are SGHTA and FQGNSA. The CDR3 runs 14 residues. V dropped 2 bases and J dropped 4; count of bases not matched to a gene: 4. The CDR3 loop is CASSLWQGGYGYTF. CDR3 DNA sequence: TGTGCCAGCAGCTTATGGCAGGGGGGCTATGGCTACACCTTC.

The count of this clone is one. The chain couples TRBV6-5 to TRBJ1-2; D is perhaps TRBD1 (5 bases). The V gene's germline CDR1 is MNHEY and CDR2 SVGAGI. This CDR3 has 15 residues. Trimming stripped 6 bases from V and 4 bases from J, with 18 bases between. The CDR3 here is CASRTLGGQVYGYTF. The CDR3 nucleotides read TGTGCCAGCAGGACCTTGGGGGGTCAGGTCTATGGCTACACCTTC.

With regard to this clone: The junction and the germline gene differ at one end; a read error may be behind it. The V call is TRBV5-1, the J call TRBJ2-7; D gene unclear. Looked up from germline, CDR1 is SGHRS and CDR2 is YFSETQ. The length of the CDR3 is 15 residues. CDR3 protein: CAGSLAPGGSYEQYF. For the CDR3, the DNA is TGCGCCGGCAGCTTGGCCCCGGGTGGCTCCTACGAGCAGTACTTC.